What follows are 5 T cell receptor beta chains derived from one specimen sequenced in a study of blood T cell repertoires in COVID-19. Profiled with immunoSEQ multiplex PCR; TCRdb holds only in-frame clones, not every one. The table has around 270,000 clones, about 80% seen once. The sequencing sample was made of peripheral blood. These receptors originate from a person aged 70 to 85 with COVID-19, enrolled during active disease.

The V gene is TRBV4-3, the J gene TRBJ1-2; D is uncertain. The CDR3 extends over 13 amino acids. Germline V gives CDR1 LGHNA, CDR2 YSLEER. V was cut by 1 base and J by 6 bases, with 9 bases left in between. The CDR3 is CASSQVVGDGYTF. CDR3 in DNA: TGCGCCAGCAGCCAAGTGGTCGGGGATGGCTACACCTTC.

This chain's CDR3 is CASSPWFRDSNQPQHF. The CDR3 DNA follows: TGTGCCAGCAGCCCTTGGTTCAGGGATAGCAATCAGCCCCAGCATTTT. The chain links TRBV7-2 to TRBJ1-5, with D possibly TRBD1 on 5 matching bases. The germline V gene has CDR1 SGHTA and CDR2 FQGNSA. Between the trimmed V and J ends, which lost 5 bases and 0 bases, there was a span of 14 bases. The length of the CDR3 is 16 residues.

The rearrangement uses TRBV4-2 and TRBJ2-7; 7 bases map to TRBD1. There are 16 residues in the CDR3. The V gene's germline CDR1 is LGHNA and CDR2 YNFKEQ. The V gene end was trimmed by 1 base and the J gene end by 1 base; junction bases not matched to a gene: 7. CDR3 sequence reads: CASSQAPGQSSYEQYF. CDR3 DNA: TGTGCCAGCAGCCAAGCCCCGGGACAGAGTTCCTACGAGCAGTACTTC.

This chain connects TRBV6-5 to TRBJ1-6; 7 nucleotides agree with TRBD1. Germline values: CDR1 MNHEY, CDR2 SVGAGI. Trimming took 6 bases from V and 7 from J; bases not matched to a gene: 6. This CDR3 contains 14 residues. The CDR3 nucleotides are TGTGCCAGCAGGGGGACAGCGGAAAATTCACCCCTCCACTTT. Its protein is CASRGTAENSPLHF.

The chain joins TRBV7-2 to TRBJ2-6; 8 bases agree with TRBD1. V gave up 4 bases and J gave up 2 bases; unmatched junction bases: 7. The CDR3 runs 17 residues. CDR1 SGHTA and CDR2 FQGNSA come from the germline V gene. DNA of the CDR3: TGTGCCAGCAGCTCATGGGCGACAGGGGCTGGGGCCAACGTCCTGACTTTC. This encodes CASSSWATGAGANVLTF.